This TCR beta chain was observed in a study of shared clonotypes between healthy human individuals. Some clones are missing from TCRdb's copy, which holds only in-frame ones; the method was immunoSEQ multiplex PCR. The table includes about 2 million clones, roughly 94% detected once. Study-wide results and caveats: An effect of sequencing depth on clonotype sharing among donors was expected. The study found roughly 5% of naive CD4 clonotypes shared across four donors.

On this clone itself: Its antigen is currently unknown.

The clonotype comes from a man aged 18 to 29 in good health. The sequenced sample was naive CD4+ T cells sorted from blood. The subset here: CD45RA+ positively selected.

The CDR3 sequence: CAISESEGPGNTIYF. CDR3 bases: TGTGCCATCAGTGAGTCTGAGGGGCCTGGAAACACCATATATTTT. The chain uses TRBV10-3 and TRBJ1-3; TRBD1 might be the D (5 bases). The length of the CDR3 is 15 residues. CDR1 is ENHRY and CDR2 is SYGVKD in the germline V gene. V lost 0 bases and J 2 bases, leaving 8 bases between the germline ends.